Listed below are T cell receptor beta chains from one sample, sequenced in a study of T cells in Graves' hyperthyroidism and ophthalmopathy. TCRdb itself ran the multiplex PCR reads through MiXCR, one entry per CDR3 protein. Among hundreds of thousands of distinct CDR3 sequences listed, 38% were seen once. Sample: blood. These receptors were obtained from a man aged 18 to 30 with Graves' hyperthyroidism. Both conserved end residues are trimmed from each CDR3. A D gene is named only where the DNA matches it firmly.

>TRBV5-2|.|13|TRBJ2-2
ASNPPAGSPGELF
>TRBV19|.|12|TRBJ1-2
ASSAARDISYYT
>TRBV7-8|.|12|TRBJ2-2
ASSLVRDAGELF
>TRBV9|.|16|TRBJ1-2
ASSLVVLSAGDDYGYT
>TRBV7-2|.|13|TRBJ1-1
ASSLRLAISTEAF
>TRBV25-1|.|12|TRBJ1-4
ASSDGLSGEKLF
>TRBV29-1|TRBD1|13|TRBJ1-2
SLVAGQGDNYGYT
>TRBV5-5|.|10|TRBJ1-2
ASSLEFYGYT
>TRBV2|TRBD1|15|TRBJ1-1
ASSVDRGRPLNTEAF
>TRBV25-1|.|9|TRBJ1-1
ASNGGAKAF
>TRBV5-8|TRBD1|12|TRBJ2-7
ASSRDRGDSEQY
>TRBV20-1|.|12|TRBJ1-4
SASLEDHSEKLF
>TRBV5-1|.|12|TRBJ1-2
ASSAPGANYGYT
>TRBV13|.|9|TRBJ1-2
ASSLGGLAG
>TRBV28|TRBD2|10|TRBJ2-2
ASSLSAGVLF
>TRBV7-8|TRBD1|12|TRBJ2-7
ASSFDRGAWEQY
>TRBV10-3|.|12|TRBJ1-1
ASGALSGVTEAF
>TRBV6-5|TRBD1|12|TRBJ2-7
ASSQDRAFYEQY
>TRBV25-1|.|13|TRBJ2-7
ASSATTAVEYEQY
>TRBV6-2/TRBV6-3|.|12|TRBJ1-5
ASSYKHRNQPQH
>TRBV27|.|12|TRBJ1-1
ASSALAESTEAF
>TRBV19|.|12|TRBJ1-2
ASSLGSLGSGYT
>TRBV10-3|TRBD1|14|TRBJ1-4
AISDGGTGGDEKLF
>TRBV4-2|.|13|TRBJ2-5
ASSQDNLEWETQY
>TRBV4-1|.|11|TRBJ1-4
ASSHVMIEKLF
>TRBV19|.|13|TRBJ1-2
ASSIPDSGRYGYT
>TRBV2|TRBD2|16|TRBJ2-2
ASSSGTSGGRNTGELF
>TRBV12-3/TRBV12-4|.|12|TRBJ1-6
ASSYQGGNSPLH
>TRBV29-1|TRBD1|12|TRBJ1-2
SVDAPGQGLGYT
>TRBV12-3/TRBV12-4|.|12|TRBJ1-3
ASSLQQTGNTIY
>TRBV6-5|TRBD1|13|TRBJ2-7
ASRTPGQGFYEQY
>TRBV9|TRBD2|16|TRBJ2-5
ASSLGTSGGPPQETQY
>TRBV2|.|10|TRBJ1-2
ASRLEVEDYT
>TRBV9|.|11|TRBJ1-1
ASSPSGNTEAF
>TRBV29-1|.|8|TRBJ1-1
SAVVTEAF
>TRBV2|TRBD2|12|TRBJ2-7
ARDGRESSYEQY
>TRBV2|TRBD2|12|TRBJ2-5
ASGIAGEGETQY
>TRBV5-1|TRBD1|14|TRBJ1-6
ASSLESADRGSPLH
>TRBV12-3/TRBV12-4|TRBD2|14|TRBJ2-5
ASSPPGLAVQETQY
>TRBV20-1|.|11|TRBJ2-7
SARDGGFYEQY
>TRBV11-2|TRBD1|13|TRBJ2-5
ASSTWDSLPETQY
>TRBV29-1|TRBD1|11|TRBJ2-7
SVPGQFAYEQY
>TRBV7-2|TRBD1|13|TRBJ2-7
ASSLGTGPSYEQY
>TRBV29-1|.|10|TRBJ2-5
SVGRKQETQY
>TRBV2|.|10|TRBJ2-5
ASSEGGETQY
>TRBV12-3/TRBV12-4|.|10|TRBJ2-7
ASSDIWVDQY
>TRBV2|.|14|TRBJ1-2
ASSEAGDLLNYGYT
>TRBV20-1|TRBD1|11|TRBJ2-7
SARGQTYYEQY
>TRBV10-3|.|11|TRBJ1-3
ATQRTSGNTIY
>TRBV7-2|.|14|TRBJ1-5
ASSLDGGGAKQPQH
>TRBV7-9|TRBD1|15|TRBJ1-2
ASSPAWRDSRGPGYT
>TRBV7-3|TRBD1|15|TRBJ2-6
ASSTDRLLIGANVLT
>TRBV12-3/TRBV12-4|.|13|TRBJ2-5
ASSLTGIHQETQY
>TRBV6-5|.|11|TRBJ2-7
ASSYSESYEQY